The clone carrying this T cell receptor (beta chain) occurred many times. Germline V gene data show CDR1 as SQVTM and CDR2 as ANQGSEA. The length of the CDR3 is 16 residues. V was pared by 0 bases and J by 0 bases, with 12 bases between. This entry belongs to a study of T-cell reconstitution after alpha-beta-depleted transplantation in children. Library preparation (for TCRbeta) was performed with unique molecular identifiers. TCRdb recomputed calls from the PCR reads with MiXCR, one row per CDR3 protein. The sample comprises some 490,000 distinct CDR3 sequences, around 13% of which are singletons, and around 6% rests with the top ten.

This sequence originates from a human donor who donated a stem cell graft to a child with combined immunodeficiency. The sequenced sample was PBMCs from the stem cell graft donor, obtained from the stem cell graft. The V and J genes are TRBV29-1 and TRBJ2-1, with D possibly called TRBD1 or TRBD2 (5 bases each). For the CDR3, the DNA is TGCAGCGTTGAAGATGGGGGAAGTAGCTCCTACAATGAGCAGTTCTTC. Amino acid sequence: CSVEDGGSSSYNEQFF.